This is a list of T cell receptor beta chains from one sample in a study of response to subunit inactivated influenza vaccine. MiXCR was run by TCRdb on the RT-PCR reads, yielding one entry per CDR3 protein. The sample lists about 310,000 distinct CDR3 sequences, about a fifth occurring once. The sequences come from PBMCs from blood, collected approximately 20 months after vaccination. These TCRs come from a man aged 50-75 years who received an inactivated influenza vaccine. Both conserved end residues are part of each CDR3.

j_call v_call cdr3_aa
TRBJ2-1 TRBV13 CASSTGTSGWNEQFF
TRBJ2-3 TRBV7-9 CASSFRAPTDTQYF
TRBJ1-3 TRBV3-1 CASSHTHRTDGNTIYF
TRBJ2-5 TRBV7-3 CASSQQGQETQYF
TRBJ2-1 TRBV11-1 CASSPRWDREVGSYNEQFF
TRBJ2-5 TRBV7-9 CASTRDDPVQYF
TRBJ2-1 TRBV28 CASSLSARSANEQFF
TRBJ1-1 TRBV7-6 CASSLGYGRNTEAFF
TRBJ1-2 TRBV2 CASNGRDTYGYTF
TRBJ2-1 TRBV20-1 CSATSGKFYEQFF
TRBJ2-7 TRBV12-3/TRBV12-4 CASSLSGGGSYEQYF
TRBJ2-3 TRBV28 CASIPGGPIDTQYF
TRBJ1-1 TRBV7-2 CASSFPSAGTFAFF
TRBJ1-5 TRBV3-1 CASSQSDTHQPQHF
TRBJ2-7 TRBV20-1 CSADGQGAYEQYF
TRBJ2-2 TRBV6-5 CASSYSGMGLNTGELFF
TRBJ2-1 TRBV28 CATGTTYNEQFF
TRBJ2-5 TRBV9 CASSGGAGTQETQYF
TRBJ2-5 TRBV20-1 CSQSRLETQYF
TRBJ2-1 TRBV6-1 CASRPGGAGYNEQFF
TRBJ1-5 TRBV6-1 CASRGPGTHSNQPQHF
TRBJ2-7 TRBV14 CASSTLGGAALEQYF
TRBJ2-1 TRBV4-1 CASSHEHYNEQFF
TRBJ1-3 TRBV30 CAWSGGSGNTIYF
TRBJ1-2 TRBV12-3/TRBV12-4 CASKGDGYTF